Sequencing of this TCR beta chain was carried out in a study of blood T cell repertoires in COVID-19. About the research overall: Samples taken during acute and convalescent COVID-19 were collected in the United States, Italy and Spain. The analysed material was cDNA or gDNA that came from T cells, B-cell-depleted T cells, or PBMCs.

This clone was recorded a few times. TCRdb keeps only in-frame clones here, not all; method: immunoSEQ multiplex PCR. The profile shows about 40,000 clones, 60% to 85% of them singletons. The sequenced material came from peripheral blood. This sequence was found in a woman of 80 years or more with acute or convalescent COVID-19.

CDR3 residues: CASRYRGAETQYF. The CDR3 region has the DNA TGTGCCAGTAGATACAGGGGCGCAGAGACCCAGTACTTC. The chain recombines TRBV19 with TRBJ2-5; 7 nucleotides line up with TRBD1. Germline CDR1 reads LNHDA; CDR2 reads SQIVND (reference sequence). The V and J ends lost 6 bases and 4 bases, in that order; junction bases with no gene match: 5. The CDR3 extends over 13 amino acids.